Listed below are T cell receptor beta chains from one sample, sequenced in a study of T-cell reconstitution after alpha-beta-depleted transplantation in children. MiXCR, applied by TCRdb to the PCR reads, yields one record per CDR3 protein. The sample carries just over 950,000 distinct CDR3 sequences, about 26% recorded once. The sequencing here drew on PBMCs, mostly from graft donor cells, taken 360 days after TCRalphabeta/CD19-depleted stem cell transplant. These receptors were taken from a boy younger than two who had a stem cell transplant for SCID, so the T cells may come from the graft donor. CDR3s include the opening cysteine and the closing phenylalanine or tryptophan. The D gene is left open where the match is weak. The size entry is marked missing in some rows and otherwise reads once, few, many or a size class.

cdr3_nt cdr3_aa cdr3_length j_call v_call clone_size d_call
TGCAGTGCTAGACGGGGGGTAAACAATGAGCAGTTCTTC CSARRGVNNEQFF 13 TRBJ2-1 TRBV20-1 few TRBD2
TGCGCCAGCAGCCAAGATCCGGGGGCCGGGACTGAAGCTTTCTTT CASSQDPGAGTEAFF 15 TRBJ1-1 TRBV4-1 few .
TGCGCCAGCAGCTTGGGTGGGGCCCCAAATTACAATGAGCAGTTCTTC CASSLGGAPNYNEQFF 16 TRBJ2-1 TRBV5-1 few .
TGCGCCAGCAGCTCACGATTGGCGTACAGGGGGCCCACAGATACGCAGTATTTT CASSSRLAYRGPTDTQYF 18 TRBJ2-3 TRBV5-1 . TRBD1
TGTGCCAGCAGCTCGCGTCTAGCCTTTAGCACAGATACGCAGTATTTT CASSSRLAFSTDTQYF 16 TRBJ2-3 TRBV7-8 . .
TGCAGTGCTAGTACAGGGTATGGCAATCAGCCCCAGCATTTT CSASTGYGNQPQHF 14 TRBJ1-5 TRBV20-1 . .
TGTGCCAGCAGTTTAGTTGTACGGTCCGGGACTAGGAGGGTTTATGATACGCAGTATTTT CASSLVVRSGTRRVYDTQYF 20 TRBJ2-3 TRBV12-3/TRBV12-4 few TRBD2
TGTGCCACGCGGGGGACAGGGTCTTCCTACGAGCAGTACTTC CATRGTGSSYEQYF 14 TRBJ2-7 TRBV10-3 . TRBD1
TGTGCCAGCAGTTACGGACTAGCGCCCGCCTACGAGCAGTACTTC CASSYGLAPAYEQYF 15 TRBJ2-7 TRBV12-3/TRBV12-4 . TRBD2
TGTGCCAGCAGCCAAGGATGGGACAGCTTTTTCTACGAGCAGTACTTC CASSQGWDSFFYEQYF 16 TRBJ2-7 TRBV3-1 many TRBD1
TGTGCCAGCTCACCAGGGACAGCTTATTCCCCCTACGAGCAGTACTTC CASSPGTAYSPYEQYF 16 TRBJ2-7 TRBV18 few TRBD1
TGTGCAACGCGGCAGGTGGCACGGGAGCAGTTCTTC CATRQVAREQFF 12 TRBJ2-1 TRBV12-3/TRBV12-4 few .
TGCGCCAGCAGCTGGGGGGCTAGCGGCTACAATGAGCAGTTCTTC CASSWGASGYNEQFF 15 TRBJ2-1 TRBV5-1 . .
TGCAGTGCTAGAGATCTAGGGTTGGCCAATCAGCCCCAGCATTTT CSARDLGLANQPQHF 15 TRBJ1-5 TRBV20-1 many .
TGCAGTGCTAGTCGTCCGGAGACCGGGGAGCTGTTTTTT CSASRPETGELFF 13 TRBJ2-2 TRBV20-1 . .
TGCAGTGCTAGAGTGGGGCAATGGAACAATGAGCAGTTCTTC CSARVGQWNNEQFF 14 TRBJ2-1 TRBV20-1 few .
TGTGCCAGCAGCACCAGGGGGCGAGACGGGGAGCTGTTTTTT CASSTRGRDGELFF 14 TRBJ2-2 TRBV7-9 . TRBD1
TGCGCCAGCAGCTTGGCCGGACGGACCCCGGACACCATATATTTT CASSLAGRTPDTIYF 15 TRBJ1-3 TRBV5-1 . .
TGCAGCGTGGGGCGTCGGAATCAGCCCCAGCATTTT CSVGRRNQPQHF 12 TRBJ1-5 TRBV20-1 . .
TGTGCCATCAGTGAGTCCAATGAGCAGTTCTTC CAISESNEQFF 11 TRBJ2-1 TRBV10-3 few .